This entry features one T cell receptor beta chain sequence. The V and J ends lost 7 bases and 7 bases, in that order; junction bases with no gene match: 9. The germline CDR1 and CDR2 sequences are LNHDA and SQIVND (reference sequence). The CDR3 totals 14 residues. Study processing details: It was from reference gene primer amplification that nucleated cell counts were estimated. Clones were sequenced by immunoSEQ multiplex PCR, and TCRdb holds only the in-frame ones, with some missing. The V and J calls and clone size come from that table; D and trimming were worked out from the DNA. The sample carries over 90,000 clones, about 85% recorded once. This sample is drawn from a study of blood T cell repertoires in COVID-19. Overall study context: Some COVID-19 samples were acute and others convalescent; all came from the United States, Italy and Spain. PBMCs, B-cell-depleted T cells, or T cells were the source of the cDNA or gDNA that made up the material.

V and J are TRBV19 and TRBJ2-2; 7 bases align to TRBD1. This TCR was sampled from an elderly man with active or convalescent COVID-19. The sequencing sample was made of peripheral blood. The CDR3: CASNTQGWGGELFF. CDR3 coding DNA: TGTGCCAGTAATACACAGGGGTGGGGCGGGGAGCTGTTTTTT.